A selection of T cell receptor beta chains follows, all from one sample in a study of blood T cell repertoires in COVID-19. Clones were read by immunoSEQ multiplex PCR, and TCRdb kept only the in-frame ones, dropping some. The sample lists hundreds of thousands of clones, roughly 90% occurring once. Sequencing was done on a sample of PBMCs or T cells enriched from blood (not recorded which). These receptor sequences come from a woman in her thirties or forties who had recovered from COVID-19. CDR3s include the opening cysteine and the closing phenylalanine or tryptophan. D genes are given only for firm matches. Not every row has a clone size; where given, it reads once, few, many or a size class.

NA | TRBJ1-1 | TRBV11-3 | NA | CASSWTVNTEAFF | TGTGCCAGCAGCTGGACAGTGAACACTGAAGCTTTCTTT
NA | TRBJ2-1 | TRBV2 | NA | CASAQASYNEQFF | TGTGCCAGCGCGCAAGCCTCCTACAATGAGCAGTTCTTC
NA | TRBJ2-1 | TRBV10-3 | NA | CAISDFNEQFF | TGTGCCATCAGTGACTTCAATGAGCAGTTCTTC
NA | TRBJ2-1 | TRBV24-1 | TRBD2 | CATSDLVAGVNNEQFF | TGTGCCACCAGTGATTTGGTTGCGGGGGTGAACAATGAGCAGTTCTTC
NA | TRBJ2-7 | TRBV28 | NA | CASSFRGGEQYF | TGTGCCAGCAGCTTCAGGGGTGGCGAGCAGTACTTC
NA | TRBJ1-2 | TRBV7-2 | TRBD1 | CASSLVGTGANYGYTF | TGTGCCAGCAGCTTAGTGGGGACAGGGGCTAACTATGGCTACACCTTC
once | TRBJ2-4 | TRBV7-8 | TRBD2 | CASSLAGTSGASIQYF | TGTGCCAGCAGCTTAGCGGGGACTAGCGGGGCATCCATTCAGTACTTC
NA | TRBJ2-2 | TRBV2 | NA | CASSEAGGPNTGELFF | TGTGCCAGCAGTGAAGCGGGGGGGCCGAACACCGGGGAGCTGTTTTTT
NA | TRBJ2-5 | TRBV10-3 | TRBD1 | CASGTGQETQYF | TGTGCCAGCGGGACAGGGCAAGAGACCCAGTACTTC
NA | TRBJ2-7 | TRBV5-1 | TRBD1 | CASSTGQDSYEQYF | TGCGCCAGCAGCACGGGACAGGACTCCTACGAGCAGTACTTC
NA | TRBJ2-1 | TRBV4-3 | TRBD2 | CASSPGTSGTGNEQFF | TGCGCCAGCAGCCCCGGGACTAGCGGGACTGGGAATGAGCAGTTCTTC
NA | TRBJ1-2 | TRBV9 | NA | CASSVGIGGTYGYTF | TGTGCCAGCAGCGTAGGAATAGGGGGAACCTATGGCTACACCTTC
NA | TRBJ1-3 | TRBV15 | NA | CATSRDLRGSGNTIYF | TGTGCCACCAGCAGAGATCTAAGGGGTTCTGGAAACACCATATATTTT
NA | TRBJ2-7 | TRBV30 | NA | CAWSAGLSTYEQYF | TGTGCCTGGAGTGCGGGACTCTCCACCTACGAGCAGTACTTC
NA | TRBJ1-6 | TRBV3-1/TRBV3-2 | TRBD1 | CASSQGTGEIPLHF | TGTGCCAGCAGCCAAGGAACAGGGGAAATACCCCTCCACTTT
NA | TRBJ1-1 | TRBV7-3 | NA | CASSVGDSGGYTEAFF | TGTGCCAGCAGCGTAGGTGACAGTGGGGGCTACACTGAAGCTTTCTTT
NA | TRBJ2-7 | TRBV9 | NA | CASSVGRVGYEQYF | TGTGCCAGCAGCGTAGGCAGGGTGGGCTACGAGCAGTACTTC
once | TRBJ2-7 | TRBV18 | TRBD1 | CASSLNPTGKSYEQYF | TGTGCCAGCTCACTTAATCCGACAGGGAAATCCTACGAGCAGTACTTC
NA | TRBJ1-2 | TRBV21-1 | NA | CASSADRGPVYGYTF | TGTGCCAGCAGTGCGGACAGGGGGCCTGTCTATGGCTACACCTTC
NA | TRBJ2-1 | TRBV4-2 | TRBD2 | CASSLPGTSGAEQFF | TGTGCCAGCAGCCTTCCAGGGACTAGCGGCGCGGAGCAGTTCTTC
NA | TRBJ2-5 | TRBV7-9 | NA | CASSSPGLYGVQETQYF | TGTGCCAGCAGCTCGCCGGGACTTTATGGGGTCCAAGAGACCCAGTACTTC
NA | TRBJ1-3 | TRBV11-2 | NA | CASSKGADSGNTIYF | TGTGCCAGCAGCAAGGGAGCCGACTCTGGAAACACCATATATTTT
once | TRBJ1-4 | TRBV5-1 | TRBD1 | CASSPGQGTNEKLFF | TGCGCCAGCAGCCCTGGACAGGGGACTAATGAAAAACTGTTTTTT
NA | TRBJ1-2 | TRBV6-6 | TRBD1 | CASSTRDRAGYGYTF | TGTGCCAGCAGTACCCGGGACAGGGCGGGCTATGGCTACACCTTC
once | TRBJ1-2 | TRBV28 | NA | CASSLPRSSYGYTF | TGTGCCAGCAGTTTACCCAGGTCAAGCTATGGCTACACCTTC
NA | TRBJ2-2 | TRBV28 | TRBD1 | CASSLPGQVTGELFF | TGTGCCAGCAGTTTACCGGGACAGGTTACCGGGGAGCTGTTTTTT
NA | TRBJ1-6 | TRBV28 | NA | CASSFHRDRSPLHF | TGTGCCAGCAGTTTCCACAGGGACCGGTCACCCCTCCACTTT
NA | TRBJ2-1 | TRBV24-1 | TRBD2 | CATSATSGSYNEQFF | TGTGCCACCAGTGCGACTAGCGGGAGTTACAATGAGCAGTTCTTC
NA | TRBJ2-7 | TRBV4-1 | TRBD2 | CASSQMGLAFNEQYF | TGCGCCAGCAGCCAGATGGGACTAGCGTTCAACGAGCAGTACTTC
NA | TRBJ1-4 | TRBV19 | NA | CASSGPRESEKLFF | TGTGCCAGTAGCGGCCCTCGGGAAAGTGAAAAACTGTTTTTT
NA | TRBJ2-2 | TRBV11-2 | TRBD2 | CASNPSGRVPGELFF | TGTGCCAGCAACCCTAGCGGGAGGGTGCCCGGGGAGCTGTTTTTT
NA | TRBJ1-5 | TRBV29-1 | NA | CSPREGSVYQPQHF | TGCAGCCCCCGGGAAGGGTCGGTGTATCAGCCCCAGCATTTT
NA | TRBJ2-1 | TRBV5-4 | TRBD2 | CASTVGLAGANEQFF | TGTGCCAGCACCGTCGGACTAGCGGGAGCCAATGAGCAGTTCTTC
NA | TRBJ1-2 | TRBV24-1 | NA | CATSDLGRGEGYTF | TGTGCCACCAGTGATTTGGGACGGGGAGAGGGCTACACCTTC
NA | TRBJ1-1 | TRBV18 | NA | CASSPDLRQISTEAFF | TGTGCCAGCTCACCTGATCTCAGGCAGATCAGCACTGAAGCTTTCTTT
NA | TRBJ1-1 | TRBV28 | TRBD1 | CATETGVTEAFF | TGTGCCACCGAGACAGGGGTCACTGAAGCTTTCTTT
few | TRBJ2-1 | TRBV4-3 | NA | CASSQEPYLVGEQFF | TGCGCCAGCAGCCAAGAACCCTACCTAGTAGGTGAGCAGTTCTTC
NA | TRBJ1-2 | TRBV29-1 | NA | CSVEGQNYGYTF | TGCAGCGTTGAGGGGCAAAATTATGGCTACACCTTC
NA | TRBJ2-5 | TRBV9 | TRBD1 | CASSAQTGGQETQYF | TGTGCCAGCAGCGCCCAGACAGGGGGACAGGAGACCCAGTACTTC
NA | TRBJ1-2 | TRBV28 | NA | CASRANAVPYGYTF | TGTGCCAGCAGGGCTAACGCGGTGCCCTATGGCTACACCTTC
once | TRBJ1-2 | TRBV5-1 | TRBD1 | CASSFSGQEFGYTF | TGCGCCAGCAGCTTCTCTGGACAGGAATTTGGCTACACCTTC
NA | TRBJ1-2 | TRBV3-1/TRBV3-2 | TRBD1 | CASSQEDRGDGYTF | TGTGCCAGCAGCCAAGAGGACAGGGGAGATGGCTACACCTTC
NA | TRBJ1-1 | TRBV6-5 | TRBD1 | CAILAADRGLEAFF | TGTGCCATATTAGCGGCGGACAGGGGCCTTGAAGCTTTCTTT